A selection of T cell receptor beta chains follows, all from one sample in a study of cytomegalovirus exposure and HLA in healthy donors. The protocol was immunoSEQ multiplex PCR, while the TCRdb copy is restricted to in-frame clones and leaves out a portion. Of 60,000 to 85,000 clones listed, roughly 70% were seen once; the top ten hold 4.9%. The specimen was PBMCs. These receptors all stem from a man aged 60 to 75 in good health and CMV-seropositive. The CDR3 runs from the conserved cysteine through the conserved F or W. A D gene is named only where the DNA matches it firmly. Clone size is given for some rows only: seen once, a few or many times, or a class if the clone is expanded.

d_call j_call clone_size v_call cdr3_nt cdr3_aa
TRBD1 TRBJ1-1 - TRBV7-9 TGTGCCAGCACATGGACAGGGGCGCTAGAGGCTGAAGCTTTCTTT CASTWTGALEAEAFF
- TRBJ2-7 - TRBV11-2 TGTGCCAGCAGCTTCAATACAGGGCCCTACGAGCAGTACTTC CASSFNTGPYEQYF
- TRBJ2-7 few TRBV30 TGTGCCTGGACAGGTATCAACTACGAGCAGTACTTC CAWTGINYEQYF
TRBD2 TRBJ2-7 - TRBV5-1 TGCGCCAGCAGCCAGGGGACTAGCGGGTCCTACGAGCAGTACTTC CASSQGTSGSYEQYF
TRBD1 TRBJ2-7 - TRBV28 TGTGCCAGCAGTTTCGACAGGGGATCTTCCGAGCAGTACTTC CASSFDRGSSEQYF
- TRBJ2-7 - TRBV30 TGTGCCTGGAGGCGCTCCTACGAGCAGTACTTC CAWRRSYEQYF
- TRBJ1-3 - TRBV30 TGTGCCTGGACACAGGGAAACACCATATATTTT CAWTQGNTIYF
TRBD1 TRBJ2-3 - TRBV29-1 TGCAGCGTCAGGGGGTCCACTTCCACAGATACGCAGTATTTT CSVRGSTSTDTQYF
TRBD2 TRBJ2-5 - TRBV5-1 TGCGCCAGCAGCTTGGCCGCTAGCGGGTGGAAAGAGACCCAGTACTTC CASSLAASGWKETQYF
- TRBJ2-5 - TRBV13 TGTGCCAGCAGCTTAAGACACAGGATTCAAGAGACCCAGTACTTC CASSLRHRIQETQYF
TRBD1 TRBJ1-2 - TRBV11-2 TGTGCCAGTGAGAAGGGGACAGGGTTATCTGGCGGCTACACCTTC CASEKGTGLSGGYTF
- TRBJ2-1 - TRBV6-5 TGTGCCAGCAGTCCACAGGGTTCCAATGAGCAGTTCTTC CASSPQGSNEQFF
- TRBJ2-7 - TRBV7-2 TGTGCCAGCAGCCAACAGGACGGAACCTACGAGCAGTACTTC CASSQQDGTYEQYF
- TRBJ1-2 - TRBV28 TGTGCCAGCAAGGCAGACACTAACTATGGCTACACCTTC CASKADTNYGYTF
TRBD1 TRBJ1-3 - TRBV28 TGTGCCAGCAGTTTAGGGGACAGAAGCTCTGGAAACACCATATATTTT CASSLGDRSSGNTIYF
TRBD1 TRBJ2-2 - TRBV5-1 TGCGCCACGAAGAGAGGGACAGCGGACACCGGGGAGCTGTTTTTT CATKRGTADTGELFF
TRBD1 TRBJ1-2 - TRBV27 TGTGCCAGCAGGCGACAGGGATCTAACTATGGCTACACCTTC CASRRQGSNYGYTF
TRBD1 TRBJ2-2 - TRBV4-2 TGTGCCAGCACTGAAGCCGGGACAGGGATTGCCGGGGAGCTGTTTTTT CASTEAGTGIAGELFF
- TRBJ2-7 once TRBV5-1 TGCGCCAGCACCCCCTTAGGAGGTCCCTACGAGCAGTACTTC CASTPLGGPYEQYF
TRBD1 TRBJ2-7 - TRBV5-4 TGTGCCAGCAGCCCTCCGGGACAGGTTCAGCAGTACTTC CASSPPGQVQQYF
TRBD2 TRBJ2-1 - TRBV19 TGTGCCAGTAGGGGAGGTAGCGGGAGGGCCAGAGGAAATGAGCAGTTCTTC CASRGGSGRARGNEQFF
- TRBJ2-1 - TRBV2 TGTGCCAGCAGATTATTACCGGGACAGGGCTTACTAGCGGGAAGCAATGAGCAGTTCTTC CASRLLPGQGLLAGSNEQFF
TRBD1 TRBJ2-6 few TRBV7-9 TGTGCCAGCAGCCCTGGACAGGCGACGTTCTCTGGGGCCAACGTCCTGACTTTC CASSPGQATFSGANVLTF
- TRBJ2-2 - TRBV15 TGTGCCACCAGCAGAACAACAGGGAAGTTGAACACCGGGGAGCTGTTTTTT CATSRTTGKLNTGELFF
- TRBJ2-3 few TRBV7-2 TGTGCCAGCAGCATAGGTCCTAGCGCCGGGACGCAGTATTTT CASSIGPSAGTQYF
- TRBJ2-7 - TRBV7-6 TGTGCCAGCAGCCCCGGGTTGCGAAACTCCTACGAGCAGTACTTC CASSPGLRNSYEQYF
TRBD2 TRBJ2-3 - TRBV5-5 TGTGCCAGCAGCATAGGGACTAGCGGAAGCACAGATACGCAGTATTTT CASSIGTSGSTDTQYF
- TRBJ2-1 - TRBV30 TGTGCCTGGAGTGTACGGGGACTCTACAATGAGCAGTTCTTC CAWSVRGLYNEQFF
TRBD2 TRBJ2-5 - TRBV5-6 TGTGCCAGCAGCTTACGACTAGCGGGAGAAGAGACCCAGTACTTC CASSLRLAGEETQYF
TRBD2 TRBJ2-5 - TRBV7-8 TGTGCCAGCAGCTTAGTCCCAGCGGGGATTCAAGAGACCCAGTACTTC CASSLVPAGIQETQYF
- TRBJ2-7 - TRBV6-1 TGTGCCAGCACCGAACGGGACAAGTACGAGCAGTACTTC CASTERDKYEQYF
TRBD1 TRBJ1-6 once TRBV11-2 TGTGCCAGCAGCCGGGGACAGCTTAATTCGCCCCTCCACTTT CASSRGQLNSPLHF
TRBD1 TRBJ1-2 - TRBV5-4 TGTGCCAGCAGCTGGGACAGGGTAGGTGGCTACACCTTC CASSWDRVGGYTF
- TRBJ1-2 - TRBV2 TGTGCCAGCAGGGACGACAGGTTGGGCTATGGCTACACCTTC CASRDDRLGYGYTF
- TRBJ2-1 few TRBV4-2 TGTGCCAGCAGCCAATATAAACAGGGCTCCTACAATGAGCAGTTCTTC CASSQYKQGSYNEQFF
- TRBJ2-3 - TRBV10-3 TGTGCCATAGGTCGGGACTCTAGCACAGATACGCAGTATTTT CAIGRDSSTDTQYF
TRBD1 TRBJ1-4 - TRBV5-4 TGTGCCAGCAGCTGGGGACAGGGCCTCAATGAAAAACTGTTTTTT CASSWGQGLNEKLFF
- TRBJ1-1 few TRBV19 TGTGCCAGTAGTTGGGGCCCGAACACTGAAGCTTTCTTT CASSWGPNTEAFF
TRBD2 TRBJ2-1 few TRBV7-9 TGTGCCAGCAGCGGCTATGGGACTAGCGGTCGGGATGAGCAGTTCTTC CASSGYGTSGRDEQFF
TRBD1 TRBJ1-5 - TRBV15 TGTGCCACCAGCATCTCAGGGGGCAAAGGCAATCAGCCCCAGCATTTT CATSISGGKGNQPQHF
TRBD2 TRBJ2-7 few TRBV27 TGTGCCAGCAGTTTAGGCGAGACTAGCGGATTTTTTTGGGAGCAGTACTTC CASSLGETSGFFWEQYF
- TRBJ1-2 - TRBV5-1 TGCGCCAGCAGCACCGACAGGAGCTATGGCTACACCTTC CASSTDRSYGYTF
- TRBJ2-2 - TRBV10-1 TGCGCCAGCAGTTTGGACTGGAGCGGGGAGCTGTTTTTT CASSLDWSGELFF
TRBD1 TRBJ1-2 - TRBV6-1 TGTGCCAGCAGTGATTTAGCCAGGGGGTTTCTCTATGGCTACACCTTC CASSDLARGFLYGYTF
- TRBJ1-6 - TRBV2 TGTGCCTCCGGGAGCGGGGGCCCCTCGAGGCCCCTCCACTTT CASGSGGPSRPLHF
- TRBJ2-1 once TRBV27 TGTGCCACCGATCATAGCTGGAGCTCCTACAATGAGCAGTTCTTC CATDHSWSSYNEQFF
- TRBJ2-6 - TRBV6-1 TGTGCCAGCAGTGCCAGGGTCACTGGGGCCAACGTCCTGACTTTC CASSARVTGANVLTF
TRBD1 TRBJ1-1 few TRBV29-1 TGCAGCGTTGAAGACAGGGGGCTAGCTTTCTTT CSVEDRGLAFF
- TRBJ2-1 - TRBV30 TGTGCCTGGAGTGTAGGCAGGGCAGCTTTCTTC CAWSVGRAAFF
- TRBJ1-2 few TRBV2 TGTGCCAGTGAACCGGGACTCCTCTATGGCTACACCTTC CASEPGLLYGYTF
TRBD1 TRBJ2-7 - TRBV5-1 TGCGCCAGCCGTACCGGGACAGGGGTCCACGAGCAGTACTTC CASRTGTGVHEQYF
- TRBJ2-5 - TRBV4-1 TGCGCCAGCAGCCAAGATAGAACAGGGCAGAAGACCCAGTACTTC CASSQDRTGQKTQYF
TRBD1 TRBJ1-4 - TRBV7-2 TGTGCCAGCAGCTCCCAACAGGGGGTGTATGAAAAACTGTTTTTT CASSSQQGVYEKLFF
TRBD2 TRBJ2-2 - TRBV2 TGTGCCAGCAGATTCGCTAGCGGAGACACCGGGGAGCTGTTTTTT CASRFASGDTGELFF
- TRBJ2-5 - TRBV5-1 TGCGCCAGCTCCTCTAGGGCGGGGGCAGGGGAGACCCAGTACTTC CASSSRAGAGETQYF